This T cell receptor beta chain came from a study of T cells in Graves' hyperthyroidism and ophthalmopathy (dated by TCRdb to between 2019 and 2020). Looking at the study overall: Peripheral blood was collected at initial diagnosis, before any treatment. To identify distinguishing TCR V-J signatures, a discovery cohort of around 100 patients was used, comprising roughly 45 with Graves' ophthalmopathy and some 60 with stable Graves' hyperthyroidism. The study also compared thyroid tissue and blood T-cell repertoires from more than 5 Graves' hyperthyroidism patients. TCR Vbeta CDR3 sequencing of around 130 peripheral blood samples (roughly 43 ophthalmopathy, roughly 74 hyperthyroidism and some 17 progressor patients) is reported in the paper. Prospective prediction of ophthalmopathy was tested in an independent validation cohort of approximately 19 hyperthyroidism patients and 15 to 17 patients who later progressed to ophthalmopathy. Following sampling, methimazole starting at 30 mg daily was given to hyperthyroidism patients, and high-dose intravenous methylprednisolone was given to ophthalmopathy patients. For training and testing, the 80 to 100 patients in the discovery cohort were randomly divided in a 7:3 ratio. What the work shows at the level of the full study, not this receptor alone: In validation, progression to ophthalmopathy was predicted by the model with nearly 71% sensitivity and 72.22% specificity, a median of 6.5 months before onset. Sample size was not statistically predetermined, and investigators were not blinded to group allocation. Ophthalmopathy was separated from stable hyperthyroidism by a 13 V-J signature model, with around 90% sensitivity and about 84% specificity obtained in cross-validation and 80%/75% obtained in testing. Most expanded thyroid clonotypes (frequency above 0.001) were also detected in blood, a finding suggesting that blood repertoires may reflect thyroid immune responses.

From cysteine to phenylalanine, the CDR3 is 12 amino acids long. Kept here is only the CDR3 DNA, which spans 36 bases and is read in frame from base 1. The germline V gene specifies MDHEN as CDR1 and SYDVKM as CDR2. V lost 3 bases and J lost 6 bases; the stretch between them is 9 bases long. Amplification of TCR beta CDR3 regions was carried out from RNA transcripts. The TCR CDR3 was subjected to a first round of RT-PCR using the HTBI primer set and the Qiagen OneStep RT-PCR kit. Libraries were constructed in a second round of multiplex PCR, after which size selection and purification were performed. The libraries were sequenced on an Illumina HiSeq2000 using paired-end 100 bp reads. In the authors' own workflow: SOAPnuke was used to process the raw data, with reads discarded if the reads contained adapters or uncalled bases, had a mean Phred below 15, or lacked an exact constant-primer or identifier match. COPE v1.2.5 was used to merge the high-quality paired reads, and each unique nucleotide sequence was defined as a clonotype. MiTCR v1.1 was used to align the clonotypes against IMGT TRBV, TRBD and TRBJ reference segments. The analysis included only V-J combinations with a frequency above 0.0001, which together covered more than 99% of the repertoires. A TCS score was defined as the ratio between F50 (clonal expansion) and ExV (chaos), using BLOSUM62-based TCRdist between CDR3 peptides within each V-J. Welch's t-statistics and random forest reduced 450 to 600 V-J features to 13, which were used in a naive Bayes classifier (R e1071). In-frame beta chains were kept once TCRdb had trimmed the public reads at Q25 with fastp and called clones with MiXCR. When rows share a CDR3 protein, they turn into one entry using the most common DNA and genes. TCRdb's processing, not the study's, gives the V and J calls here. The sample yields approximately 600,000 distinct CDR3 sequences; about a fifth were counted once. The ten largest make up approximately 30% of the sample.

This clonotype has a count of ten or more. Its recognized antigen is unknown. There are no base qualities to consult, and no much larger clone falls within one base. Ophthalmopathy patients had moderately to severely active disease, Clinical Activity Score of at least 3, NOSPECS grade of at least 4, and duration under 3 months. Any patient with an uncontrolled infection, another autoimmune disease, pregnancy or lactation was excluded. Diagnoses were established on the basis of clinical symptoms, serum thyroxine and TRAb, thyroid ultrasound, and orbital computed tomography. Ficoll-Paque density gradient centrifugation was used to isolate PBMCs from around 10 ml of fresh peripheral blood. Trizol reagent was used to extract total RNA, and RNA quality was then checked on an Agilent 2100 Bioanalyzer.

The receptor comes from a man aged 30-40 years with Graves' ophthalmopathy. The sequenced sample consisted of blood. The chain uses TRBV28 and TRBJ2-7; the D gene cannot be resolved reliably. The CDR3 region reads CASSFGKLEQYF. The DNA reads TGTGCCAGCAGTTTTGGAAAACTCGAGCAGTACTTC.